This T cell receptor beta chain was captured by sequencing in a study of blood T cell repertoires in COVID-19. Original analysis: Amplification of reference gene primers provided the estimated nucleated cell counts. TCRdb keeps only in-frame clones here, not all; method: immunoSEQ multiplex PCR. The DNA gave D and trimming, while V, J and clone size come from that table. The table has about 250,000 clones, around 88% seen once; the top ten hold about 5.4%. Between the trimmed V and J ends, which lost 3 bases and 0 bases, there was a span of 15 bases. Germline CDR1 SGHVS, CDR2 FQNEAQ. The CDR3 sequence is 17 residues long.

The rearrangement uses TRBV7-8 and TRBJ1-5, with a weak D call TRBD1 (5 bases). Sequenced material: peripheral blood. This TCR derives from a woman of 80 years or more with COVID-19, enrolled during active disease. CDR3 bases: TGTGCCAGCAGCTTGGGGCAGCTAACTTATAGCAATCAGCCCCAGCATTTT. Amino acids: CASSLGQLTYSNQPQHF.